Given below is one TCR beta chain in context. This clonotype has just a few counts. Its antigen is currently not known. The record has no base qualities; no much larger clone is one base away. All donors were healthy Caucasians. This sample was taken from a study of identical twins (dated by TCRdb to about 2016). About the study as a whole: To test whether fetal clonotypes persist, this study deep-sequenced TCR alpha and beta repertoires from monozygotic twins, from unrelated adults of various ages, and from cord blood. To rule out contamination, the twin experiments were replicated at different times with different library preparation protocols.

Library preparation was by 5' RACE. Sequenced on an Illumina HiSeq 2000. Template switching added a universal primer binding site, and the final cDNA carried a unique molecular identifier that allowed TCR cDNA molecules to be counted accurately. Specific primers in the conserved constant-segment region were used to synthesize first-strand cDNA for TCR alpha and beta chains. Each cDNA library was double barcoded, with a SMART-Mk sample barcode plus Illumina barcodes, to control for contamination. TruSeq adapter sequences along with Illumina sample barcodes were introduced in two successive PCR steps. Sequencing of the TCR alpha and beta cDNA libraries was done on the Illumina HiSeq platform using custom primers. The authors processed their data as follows. MiGEC processed the raw reads to extract unique molecular identifiers, while MiXCR was used to determine the CDR3 positions. For each individual, recombination models were inferred using an EM algorithm with the repgenHMM and IGoR tools. The analysis of shared clonotypes was done with the tcR package in R, with sharing normalized by the product of cloneset sizes. To study raw recombination free of thymic and clonal selection effects, out-of-frame nonproductive sequences were analyzed. TCRdb redid the processing of the public reads, applying fastp at Q25 and MiXCR, and retained in-frame beta chains. Rows are combined by CDR3 protein, so each entry shows the most common genes and DNA. The V and J calls reflect TCRdb's pipeline rather than the authors' work. This sample gives about 1.7 million distinct CDR3 sequences in total; roughly 35% of them show up just once. Less than 0.35% of the sample comes from the top ten.

V and J lose 5 bases and 4 bases, and a span of 12 bases separates them. Taken from cysteine to phenylalanine, the CDR3 has 13 residues. Here the CDR3 DNA is all that survives: 39 bases in frame from base 1. The germline V gene sets CDR1 to MNHNS and CDR2 to SASEGT. Paper-wide results and their limitations: In monozygotic twins, recombination models systematically underestimated out-of-frame TCR alpha sharing, but the models matched the sharing seen between unrelated individuals. Abundant cord blood beta clonotypes carried fewer insertions; young adult naive repertoires showed a weaker similar trend, while memory repertoires showed none. In beta out-of-frame sequences, excess twin sharing was weaker, because having fewer shared sequences lowered the signal-to-noise ratio. Zero-insertion analyses could be partly confounded by invariant T cells such as MAIT and iNKT, although diverse VJ usage argued against such confounding for most clonotypes. Compared with coincidental sharing between unrelated individuals, out-of-frame TCR alpha sequences shared between twins had an excess of sequences with low generation probability. Conclusions relied on cross-sectional statistical analysis, since the same donors could not be followed over many years.

The TCR was taken from a newborn girl in good health. The chain is made from TRBV6-1 and TRBJ2-7; TRBD1 could be the D gene, as 6 bases match. Specimen: cord blood. The CDR3 protein is CASSIQGLYEQYF. The nucleotides read TGTGCCAGCAGTATTCAGGGGCTATACGAGCAGTACTTC.